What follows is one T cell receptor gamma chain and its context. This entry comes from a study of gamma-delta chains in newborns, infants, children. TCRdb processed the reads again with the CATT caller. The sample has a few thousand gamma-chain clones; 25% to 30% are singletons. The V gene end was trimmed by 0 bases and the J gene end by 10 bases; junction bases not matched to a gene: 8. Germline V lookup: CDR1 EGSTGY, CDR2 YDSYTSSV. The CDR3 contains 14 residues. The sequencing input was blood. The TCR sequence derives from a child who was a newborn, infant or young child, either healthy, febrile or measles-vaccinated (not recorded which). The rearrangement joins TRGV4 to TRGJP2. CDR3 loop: CATWDGPHVWIKTF. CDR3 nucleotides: TGTGCCACCTGGGATGGGCCCCATGTTTGGATCAAGACGTTT.